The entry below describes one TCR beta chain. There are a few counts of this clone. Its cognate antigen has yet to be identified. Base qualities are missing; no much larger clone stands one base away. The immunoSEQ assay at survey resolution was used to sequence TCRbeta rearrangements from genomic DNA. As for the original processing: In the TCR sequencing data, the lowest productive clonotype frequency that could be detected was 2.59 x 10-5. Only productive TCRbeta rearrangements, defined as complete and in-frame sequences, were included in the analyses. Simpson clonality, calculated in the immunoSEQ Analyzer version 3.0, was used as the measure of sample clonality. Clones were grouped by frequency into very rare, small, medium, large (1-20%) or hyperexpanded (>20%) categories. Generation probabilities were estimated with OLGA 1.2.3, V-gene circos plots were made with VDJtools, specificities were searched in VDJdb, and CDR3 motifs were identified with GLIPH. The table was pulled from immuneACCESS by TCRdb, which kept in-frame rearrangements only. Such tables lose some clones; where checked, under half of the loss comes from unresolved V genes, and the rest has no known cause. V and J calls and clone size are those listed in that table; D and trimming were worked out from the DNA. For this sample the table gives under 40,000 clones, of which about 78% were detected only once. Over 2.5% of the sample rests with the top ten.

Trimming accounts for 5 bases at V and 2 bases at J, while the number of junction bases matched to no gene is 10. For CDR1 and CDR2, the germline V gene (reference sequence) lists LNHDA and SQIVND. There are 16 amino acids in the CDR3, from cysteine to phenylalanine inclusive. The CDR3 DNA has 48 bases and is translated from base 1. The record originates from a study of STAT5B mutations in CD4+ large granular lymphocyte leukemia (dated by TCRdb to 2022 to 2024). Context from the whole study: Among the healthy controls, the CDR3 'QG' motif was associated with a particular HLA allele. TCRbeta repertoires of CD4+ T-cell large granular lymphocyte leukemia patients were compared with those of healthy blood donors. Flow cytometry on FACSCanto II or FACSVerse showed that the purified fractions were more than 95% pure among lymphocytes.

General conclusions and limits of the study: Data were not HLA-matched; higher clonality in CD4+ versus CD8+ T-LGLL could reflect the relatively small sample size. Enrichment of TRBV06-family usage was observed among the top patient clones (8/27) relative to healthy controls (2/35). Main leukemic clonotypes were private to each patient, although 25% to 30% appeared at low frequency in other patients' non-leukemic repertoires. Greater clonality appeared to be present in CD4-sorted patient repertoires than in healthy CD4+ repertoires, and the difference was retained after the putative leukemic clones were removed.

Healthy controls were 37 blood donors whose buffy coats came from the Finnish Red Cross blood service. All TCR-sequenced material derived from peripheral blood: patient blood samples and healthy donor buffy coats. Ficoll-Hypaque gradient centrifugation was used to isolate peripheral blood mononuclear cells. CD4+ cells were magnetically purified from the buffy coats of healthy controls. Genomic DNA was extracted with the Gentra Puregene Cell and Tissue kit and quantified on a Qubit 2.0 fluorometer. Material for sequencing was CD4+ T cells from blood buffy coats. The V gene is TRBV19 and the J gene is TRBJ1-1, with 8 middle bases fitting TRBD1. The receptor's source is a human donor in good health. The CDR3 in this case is CASSYGQGNLNTEAFF. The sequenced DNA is TGTGCCAGTAGTTACGGACAGGGCAACCTTAACACTGAAGCTTTCTTT.